Listed below are T cell receptor beta chains from one sample, sequenced in a study of shared clonotypes between healthy human individuals. TCRdb keeps only in-frame clones here, not all; method: immunoSEQ multiplex PCR. This sample yields some 1.5 million clones, of which roughly 96% are seen a single time; about 1% belongs to the top ten. The sample was naive CD4+ T cells sorted from blood. These TCRs come from a man aged 30 to 45 in good health. Both conserved end residues are part of each CDR3. Each record gives: D gene, V gene, J gene, CDR3 length, clone size, CDR3 protein, CDR3 DNA. The D gene is left open where the match is weak. Not every row has a clone size; where given, it reads once, few, many or a size class.

D: .; V: TRBV14; J: TRBJ2-2; length: 16; size: .; CDR3: CASSQQPGQSFGELFF; DNA: TGTGCCAGCAGCCAACAGCCGGGACAAAGCTTCGGGGAGCTGTTTTTT
D: .; V: TRBV6-6; J: TRBJ1-3; length: 16; size: .; CDR3: CASSYWDNRRGNTIYF; DNA: TGTGCCAGCAGTTACTGGGACAACCGTCGGGGAAACACCATATATTTT
D: TRBD1; V: TRBV27; J: TRBJ2-7; length: 14; size: few; CDR3: CASSFGTGAYEQYF; DNA: TGTGCCAGCAGTTTCGGGACAGGAGCCTACGAGCAGTACTTC
D: .; V: TRBV6-5; J: TRBJ1-5; length: 14; size: .; CDR3: CASSYSQVNQPQHF; DNA: TGTGCCAGCAGTTACAGCCAGGTAAATCAGCCCCAGCATTTT
D: TRBD2; V: TRBV11-3; J: TRBJ2-4; length: 20; size: .; CDR3: CASSPNSGRAPQDTKNIQYF; DNA: TGTGCCAGCAGTCCAAATAGCGGGAGGGCCCCTCAAGATACCAAAAACATTCAGTACTTC
D: .; V: TRBV5-1; J: TRBJ2-1; length: 15; size: .; CDR3: CASSGLDRSYNEQFF; DNA: TGCGCCAGCAGCGGATTAGACAGGTCTTACAATGAGCAGTTCTTC
D: .; V: TRBV6-1; J: TRBJ1-2; length: 11; size: .; CDR3: CASSGPTGYTF; DNA: TGTGCCAGCAGTGGACCGACAGGCTACACCTTC
D: TRBD1; V: TRBV9; J: TRBJ2-7; length: 15; size: .; CDR3: CASSVSTGFTYEQYF; DNA: TGTGCCAGCAGCGTATCGACAGGGTTCACCTACGAGCAGTACTTC
D: .; V: TRBV11-3; J: TRBJ2-1; length: 16; size: once; CDR3: CASSRRLDSSYNEQFF; DNA: TGTGCCAGCAGCCGGCGGTTGGACAGCTCCTACAATGAGCAGTTCTTC
D: .; V: TRBV10-2; J: TRBJ1-1; length: 14; size: .; CDR3: CASSESGHFIEAFF; DNA: TGCGCCAGCAGTGAATCTGGACATTTCATTGAAGCTTTCTTT
D: .; V: TRBV2; J: TRBJ2-7; length: 11; size: .; CDR3: CASRIYHEQYF; DNA: TGTGCCAGCAGAATATACCACGAGCAGTACTTC
D: .; V: TRBV18; J: TRBJ2-5; length: 13; size: .; CDR3: CASSQGVQETQYF; DNA: TGTGCCAGCTCACAGGGGGTCCAAGAGACCCAGTACTTC
D: .; V: TRBV6-6; J: TRBJ1-4; length: 12; size: .; CDR3: CASSSSSEKLFF; DNA: TGTGCCAGCAGTTCCAGTAGTGAAAAACTGTTTTTT
D: TRBD2; V: TRBV28; J: TRBJ2-2; length: 14; size: .; CDR3: CASSPIRGVGELFF; DNA: TGTGCCAGCAGTCCAATCCGGGGGGTCGGGGAGCTGTTTTTT
D: TRBD2; V: TRBV18; J: TRBJ2-5; length: 15; size: once; CDR3: CASSPRVAGTETQYF; DNA: TGTGCCAGCTCCCCTCGAGTAGCGGGGACGGAGACCCAGTACTTC
D: .; V: TRBV7-3; J: TRBJ2-1; length: 19; size: .; CDR3: CASSLRSSGVGRGHNEQFF; DNA: TGTGCCAGCAGCTTACGAAGTAGCGGAGTGGGCAGGGGCCACAATGAGCAGTTCTTC
D: .; V: TRBV2; J: TRBJ2-7; length: 11; size: .; CDR3: CASSYSYEQYF; DNA: TGTGCCAGCAGTTACTCCTACGAGCAGTACTTC
D: .; V: TRBV6-1; J: TRBJ2-7; length: 12; size: .; CDR3: CASSEFSYEQYF; DNA: TGTGCCAGCAGTGAGTTCTCCTACGAGCAGTACTTC
D: TRBD1; V: TRBV5-8; J: TRBJ2-7; length: 15; size: .; CDR3: CASSSGTGKGYEQYF; DNA: TGTGCCAGCAGTTCTGGGACAGGGAAAGGTTACGAGCAGTACTTC
D: .; V: TRBV19; J: TRBJ2-7; length: 14; size: .; CDR3: CATTPDRRAYEQYF; DNA: TGTGCCACAACTCCCGACAGGCGAGCCTACGAGCAGTACTTC
D: TRBD2; V: TRBV28; J: TRBJ2-1; length: 16; size: .; CDR3: CASSSIGGLGYNEQFF; DNA: TGTGCCAGCAGTTCTATTGGTGGACTAGGCTACAATGAGCAGTTCTTC
D: .; V: TRBV18; J: TRBJ1-1; length: 15; size: .; CDR3: CASSTNQAGNTEAFF; DNA: TGTGCCAGCTCAACAAACCAGGCGGGGAACACTGAAGCTTTCTTT
D: TRBD1; V: TRBV7-2; J: TRBJ2-1; length: 12; size: once; CDR3: CASSRQGDEQFF; DNA: TGTGCCAGCAGCCGACAGGGAGATGAGCAGTTCTTC
D: TRBD2; V: TRBV18; J: TRBJ2-3; length: 13; size: .; CDR3: CASISGRTDTQYF; DNA: TGTGCCAGTATCAGCGGGAGAACAGATACGCAGTATTTT
D: .; V: TRBV10-3; J: TRBJ1-1; length: 15; size: .; CDR3: CAISDRGLEFTEAFF; DNA: TGTGCCATCAGTGACAGGGGCCTTGAGTTCACTGAAGCTTTCTTT
D: .; V: TRBV25-1; J: TRBJ2-7; length: 14; size: .; CDR3: CASSEYHSSYEQYF; DNA: TGTGCCAGCAGTGAATATCACAGCTCCTACGAGCAGTACTTC
D: .; V: TRBV5-5; J: TRBJ1-1; length: 13; size: once; CDR3: CASSLFRNSEAFF; DNA: TGTGCCAGCAGCTTGTTCAGGAACAGCGAAGCTTTCTTT
D: .; V: TRBV27; J: TRBJ1-1; length: 14; size: .; CDR3: CASSPYLMNTEAFF; DNA: TGTGCCAGCAGTCCCTATCTTATGAACACTGAAGCTTTCTTT
D: .; V: TRBV5-1; J: TRBJ2-2; length: 13; size: .; CDR3: CASSLSGPGELFF; DNA: TGCGCCAGCAGCTTGTCAGGGCCCGGGGAGCTGTTTTTT
D: TRBD1; V: TRBV10-3; J: TRBJ2-5; length: 16; size: .; CDR3: CAISESGQGAGETQYF; DNA: TGTGCCATCAGTGAGTCCGGACAGGGGGCTGGCGAGACCCAGTACTTC
D: .; V: TRBV18; J: TRBJ2-7; length: 15; size: .; CDR3: CASSPFPSTTYEQYF; DNA: TGTGCCAGCTCACCATTCCCCAGTACTACCTACGAGCAGTACTTC
D: .; V: TRBV7-8; J: TRBJ2-5; length: 14; size: .; CDR3: CASSLESGQETQYF; DNA: TGTGCCAGCAGCTTAGAGTCAGGTCAAGAGACCCAGTACTTC
D: TRBD2; V: TRBV5-1; J: TRBJ2-7; length: 20; size: .; CDR3: CASSPRTGSYSGTSGYEQYF; DNA: TGCGCCAGCAGCCCCCGGACAGGGAGCTATTCTGGGACTAGCGGCTACGAGCAGTACTTC